These T cell receptor beta chains were read from a single sample in a study of T cell repertoires in cytomegalovirus infection. Which antigens these TCRs recognize remains unknown. TCRdb re-derived calls from the reads in MiXCR, one entry per CDR3 protein. This table holds about 920,000 distinct CDR3 sequences, around 29% found once. Here the sequenced sample was cultured CD8+ T cells from PBMCs, taken from culture after CMV antigen stimulation. Every receptor here comes from a human donor in good health (CMV status not recorded). Some clones in this sample may be carry-over from other donors' samples. Both conserved end residues are part of each CDR3. The order of the fields is J gene, D gene, clone size, CDR3 length, V gene, CDR3 DNA, CDR3 protein. A D gene is named only where the DNA matches it firmly. Part of the rows lack a size; the others show once, few, many or a class for expanded clones.

J: TRBJ1-4
D: TRBD1
size: few
length: 14
V: TRBV7-9
DNA: TGTGCCAGCAGCCCCCCCGGGACAGATGAAAAACTGTTTTTT
CDR3: CASSPPGTDEKLFF

J: TRBJ2-3
D: NA
size: NA
length: 12
V: TRBV27
DNA: TGTGCCAGCAGTACCCCGACGGCCAGGCAGTATTTT
CDR3: CASSTPTARQYF

J: TRBJ2-5
D: NA
size: few
length: 17
V: TRBV5-1
DNA: TGCGCCAGCAGCTTTACCTTCCTTTGGTTCGACCAAGAGACCCAGTACTTC
CDR3: CASSFTFLWFDQETQYF

J: TRBJ2-2
D: TRBD2
size: NA
length: 18
V: TRBV7-3
DNA: TGTGCCAGCAGCCTCACTAGCGGGGGGCGGGGAGACACCGGGGAGCTGTTTTTT
CDR3: CASSLTSGGRGDTGELFF

J: TRBJ1-2
D: NA
size: NA
length: 13
V: TRBV19
DNA: TGTGCCAGTAGTGCCGGACAGTACTATGGCTACACCTTC
CDR3: CASSAGQYYGYTF

J: TRBJ2-3
D: NA
size: NA
length: 16
V: TRBV14
DNA: TGTGCCAGCAGCCATCAGGGTATGGGGTCGACAGATACGCAGTATTTT
CDR3: CASSHQGMGSTDTQYF

J: TRBJ2-7
D: NA
size: NA
length: 13
V: TRBV27
DNA: TGTGCCAGCAGTTTAGTACGGAACTACGAGCAGTACTTC
CDR3: CASSLVRNYEQYF

J: TRBJ1-5
D: NA
size: many
length: 14
V: TRBV7-2
DNA: TGTGCCAGCAGCTTAGGCTCGGGTTATCAGCCCCAGCATTTT
CDR3: CASSLGSGYQPQHF

J: TRBJ2-7
D: TRBD1
size: NA
length: 12
V: TRBV4-1
DNA: TGCGCCAGTACGGGACAGGGTGGCGAGCAGTACTTC
CDR3: CASTGQGGEQYF

J: TRBJ2-2
D: TRBD1
size: NA
length: 17
V: TRBV11-2
DNA: TGTGCCAGCACCTCATTACAGGGGCTCTGGGACACCGGGGAGCTGTTTTTT
CDR3: CASTSLQGLWDTGELFF

J: TRBJ2-1
D: NA
size: NA
length: 15
V: TRBV7-9
DNA: TGTGCCAGCAGCTTAGTTGGGGGGACCTACAATGAGCAGTTCTTC
CDR3: CASSLVGGTYNEQFF

J: TRBJ1-2
D: NA
size: many
length: 15
V: TRBV6-1
DNA: TGTGCCAGCAGTGAAGAAGTCGACGGCTCCTATGGCTACACCTTC
CDR3: CASSEEVDGSYGYTF

J: TRBJ1-2
D: TRBD1
size: many
length: 15
V: TRBV19
DNA: TGTGCCAGTAGTATACTACAGGGGGCGAAATATGGCTACACCTTC
CDR3: CASSILQGAKYGYTF

J: TRBJ1-5
D: TRBD1
size: NA
length: 14
V: TRBV7-9
DNA: TGTGCCAGCAGCTTAGCAGGGGGCGAGGAGCCCCAGCATTTT
CDR3: CASSLAGGEEPQHF

J: TRBJ2-1
D: NA
size: NA
length: 15
V: TRBV6-5
DNA: TGTGCCAGCAGTACAGGACTACCGTACTACAATGAGCAGTTCTTC
CDR3: CASSTGLPYYNEQFF

J: TRBJ2-1
D: TRBD2
size: once
length: 16
V: TRBV6-1
DNA: TGTGCCAACAGTTACGGAATCGAGCGGGACCCTGTCGAGCAGTTCTTC
CDR3: CANSYGIERDPVEQFF

J: TRBJ1-4
D: NA
size: few
length: 16
V: TRBV5-1
DNA: TGCGCCAGCAGCTTGAGCCAGTCTGCAACTAATGAAAAACTGTTTTTT
CDR3: CASSLSQSATNEKLFF

J: TRBJ1-5
D: NA
size: NA
length: 16
V: TRBV6-5
DNA: TGTGCCAGCAGTTACCGATATAGTGGTAGCAATCAGCCCCAGCATTTT
CDR3: CASSYRYSGSNQPQHF

J: TRBJ1-5
D: NA
size: few
length: 15
V: TRBV15
DNA: TGTGCCACCAGCACCGCGGGCGGCCAGAGTCAGCCCCAGCATTTT
CDR3: CATSTAGGQSQPQHF

J: TRBJ2-5
D: NA
size: NA
length: 16
V: TRBV7-8
DNA: TGTGCCAGCAGCAAACCTCGGGACTCTGTACAAGAGACCCAGTACTTC
CDR3: CASSKPRDSVQETQYF

J: TRBJ2-3
D: NA
size: NA
length: 14
V: TRBV9
DNA: TGTGCCAGCAGCGTAGAGGGGGATCGGGATACGCAGTATTTT
CDR3: CASSVEGDRDTQYF

J: TRBJ2-5
D: TRBD2
size: few
length: 15
V: TRBV12-3/TRBV12-4
DNA: TGTGCCAGCAGTTTAGAGACGGGGGGTCCGGAGACCCAGTACTTC
CDR3: CASSLETGGPETQYF

J: TRBJ2-3
D: TRBD1
size: few
length: 16
V: TRBV19
DNA: TGTGCCAGTATGGAAAGGGGGCGCGGGTATAGAGATACGCAGTATTTT
CDR3: CASMERGRGYRDTQYF

J: TRBJ1-1
D: NA
size: NA
length: 15
V: TRBV7-9
DNA: TGTGCCAGCAGCTCCTTGGACAGCCGGGGGACTGAAGCTTTCTTT
CDR3: CASSSLDSRGTEAFF

J: TRBJ1-5
D: TRBD1
size: NA
length: 15
V: TRBV6-1
DNA: TGTGACAGCAGTGAAGGGCAGGGGGCCAGACAGCCCCAGCATTTT
CDR3: CDSSEGQGARQPQHF

J: TRBJ1-2
D: NA
size: NA
length: 13
V: TRBV27
DNA: TGTGCCAGCAGTCCCTGGGGTAACTATGGCTACACCTTC
CDR3: CASSPWGNYGYTF

J: TRBJ2-3
D: NA
size: few
length: 14
V: TRBV27
DNA: TGTGCCAGCAGTCCGGGGCAGTGGGCAGATACGCAGTATTTT
CDR3: CASSPGQWADTQYF

J: TRBJ1-1
D: NA
size: few
length: 14
V: TRBV19
DNA: TGTGCCAGTAGTCCCCCCTCCATGAACACTGAAGCTTTCTTT
CDR3: CASSPPSMNTEAFF

J: TRBJ2-2
D: NA
size: NA
length: 14
V: TRBV27
DNA: TGTGCCAGCAGTTTTGGAGCGGTCACCGGGGAGCTGTTTTTT
CDR3: CASSFGAVTGELFF

J: TRBJ1-1
D: NA
size: few
length: 17
V: TRBV6-5
DNA: TGTGCCAGCAGTTACCTCGGCCCGGAGTGGGTTGTCACTGAAGCTTTCTTT
CDR3: CASSYLGPEWVVTEAFF

J: TRBJ2-2
D: TRBD2
size: many
length: 17
V: TRBV7-2
DNA: TGTGCCAGCAGCTCAGGCGGGCTAGCGGTAGACACCGGGGAGCTGTTTTTT
CDR3: CASSSGGLAVDTGELFF

J: TRBJ1-2
D: NA
size: few
length: 14
V: TRBV19
DNA: TGTGCCAGTAGTCTGAACTCGTTCAACTATGGCTACACCTTC
CDR3: CASSLNSFNYGYTF

J: TRBJ1-6
D: NA
size: few
length: 15
V: TRBV7-3
DNA: TGTGCCAGCAGCTTAAATCTCTCCTATAATTCACCCCTCCACTTT
CDR3: CASSLNLSYNSPLHF

J: TRBJ2-2
D: TRBD2
size: many
length: 17
V: TRBV7-8
DNA: TGTGCCAGCAGCTCCCGGACTAGCGGGGTGAACACCGGGGAGCTGTTTTTT
CDR3: CASSSRTSGVNTGELFF

J: TRBJ2-2
D: TRBD1
size: many
length: 17
V: TRBV7-2
DNA: TGTGCCAGCAGAGATTGGACAGGAAAAACGAACACCGGGGAGCTGTTTTTT
CDR3: CASRDWTGKTNTGELFF

J: TRBJ2-3
D: NA
size: many
length: 15
V: TRBV7-2
DNA: TGTGCCAGCAGCTACGAGGGGGATTGGGCAGATACGCAGTATTTT
CDR3: CASSYEGDWADTQYF

J: TRBJ2-7
D: NA
size: NA
length: 15
V: TRBV6-6
DNA: TGTGCCAGCAGTTACAGGTCTTACAGCTCCTACGAGCAGTACTTC
CDR3: CASSYRSYSSYEQYF

J: TRBJ1-2
D: NA
size: NA
length: 13
V: TRBV6-1
DNA: TGTGCCAGCAGCCCCGACTACGACTCTGGCTACACCTTC
CDR3: CASSPDYDSGYTF

J: TRBJ1-5
D: TRBD1
size: NA
length: 16
V: TRBV28
DNA: TGTGCCAGCAGTCCAGGACAGGGTGAGAGCAATCAGCCCCAGCATTTT
CDR3: CASSPGQGESNQPQHF

J: TRBJ2-1
D: TRBD2
size: few
length: 15
V: TRBV6-2/TRBV6-3
DNA: TGTGCCAGCACCTACGGACTAGCGGGGGGCAATGAGCAGTTCTTC
CDR3: CASTYGLAGGNEQFF

J: TRBJ2-1
D: NA
size: many
length: 14
V: TRBV11-2
DNA: TGTGCCAGCAGCCCCGCACGCCTCTACAATGAGCAGTTCTTC
CDR3: CASSPARLYNEQFF

J: TRBJ1-1
D: TRBD1
size: many
length: 15
V: TRBV28
DNA: TGTGCCAGCAGGGGAGAGGGGGCATCGGGTACTGAAGCTTTCTTT
CDR3: CASRGEGASGTEAFF

J: TRBJ2-1
D: NA
size: NA
length: 15
V: TRBV11-2
DNA: TGTGCCAGCAGCTTAGAATTCGACAGGAACAATGAGCAGTTCTTC
CDR3: CASSLEFDRNNEQFF

J: TRBJ2-2
D: TRBD2
size: NA
length: 16
V: TRBV19
DNA: TGTGCCAGTAGGAGTGTAGGACTAGAAAACACCGGGGAGCTGTTTTTT
CDR3: CASRSVGLENTGELFF

J: TRBJ2-6
D: NA
size: few
length: 16
V: TRBV10-3
DNA: TGTGCCATCAGTGAGTCCATTAGCTCTGGGGCCAACGTCCTGACTTTC
CDR3: CAISESISSGANVLTF

J: TRBJ1-1
D: NA
size: NA
length: 14
V: TRBV20-1
DNA: TGCAGTGCTAGAGATCCACGGGACGTATCTGAAGCTTTCTTT
CDR3: CSARDPRDVSEAFF

J: TRBJ1-1
D: NA
size: NA
length: 14
V: TRBV27
DNA: TGTGCCAGCAGTCTAAGAGGGGTAACGGCTGAAGCTTTCTTT
CDR3: CASSLRGVTAEAFF

J: TRBJ1-1
D: NA
size: NA
length: 13
V: TRBV4-3
DNA: TGCGCCAGCAGCCAAACCCGGGTCGTTGAAGCTTTCTTT
CDR3: CASSQTRVVEAFF

J: TRBJ2-7
D: TRBD1
size: few
length: 14
V: TRBV6-5
DNA: TGTGCCAGCAGTGACACCGGGACAGACTACGAGCAGTACTTC
CDR3: CASSDTGTDYEQYF

J: TRBJ2-2
D: NA
size: few
length: 17
V: TRBV3-1
DNA: TGTGCCAGCAGCCAAATGGGCCTTCCCGCGAACACCGGGGAGCTGTTTTTT
CDR3: CASSQMGLPANTGELFF

J: TRBJ2-5
D: TRBD1
size: NA
length: 15
V: TRBV9
DNA: TGTGCCAGCAGCCCGGGGGGACAGGGTATGGAGACCCAGTACTTC
CDR3: CASSPGGQGMETQYF

J: TRBJ2-1
D: NA
size: NA
length: 16
V: TRBV20-1
DNA: TGCAGTGCTAGGGAAGGTCACGGGGTAGCCTACAATGAGCAGTTCTTC
CDR3: CSAREGHGVAYNEQFF

J: TRBJ2-2
D: TRBD1
size: NA
length: 17
V: TRBV12-3/TRBV12-4
DNA: TGTGCCAGCAGTTTCGGGACAGGGGCCCCTCTGGCCGGGGAGCTGTTTTTT
CDR3: CASSFGTGAPLAGELFF

J: TRBJ2-5
D: NA
size: few
length: 15
V: TRBV15
DNA: TGTGCCACCAGCAGAGACCGGGCCAGCCAAGAGACCCAGTACTTC
CDR3: CATSRDRASQETQYF

J: TRBJ2-1
D: NA
size: NA
length: 16
V: TRBV20-1
DNA: TGCAGTGCTAGACACAACCTCTTAGACTCCTACAATGAGCAGTTCTTC
CDR3: CSARHNLLDSYNEQFF

J: TRBJ1-6
D: NA
size: many
length: 14
V: TRBV7-9
DNA: TGTGCCAGCAGCCCGGACAAATCTAATTCACCCCTCCACTTT
CDR3: CASSPDKSNSPLHF

J: TRBJ2-1
D: NA
size: many
length: 13
V: TRBV7-8
DNA: TGTGCCAGCAGCTTACAGGGACGGAATGAGCAGTTCTTC
CDR3: CASSLQGRNEQFF